Below, one TCR beta chain is given with its context. No antigen is known for it. This specimen belongs to a study of cytomegalovirus exposure and HLA in healthy donors. Study observations and caveats: One later analysis, an examination of the 100 to 150 validation repertoires, found that first-cohort TCR clusters tended to co-occur in them. High specificity and sensitivity for cytomegalovirus status were reported for the classifier.

Method: immunoSEQ multiplex PCR; TCRdb's copy keeps in-frame clones and lacks some. Seen here are around 60,000 clones, 85% to 95% observed once, and the top ten hold approximately 5%. V lost 1 base, J lost 6 bases, and 10 bases stayed unmatched. The CDR3 is 16 amino acids. Looked up from germline, CDR1 is SNHLY and CDR2 is FYNNEI. The chain joins TRBV2 to TRBJ2-7; 9 positions agree with TRBD1. The sequencing input was PBMCs. This sequence originates from a woman in her late teens or twenties in good health and CMV-seropositive. CDR3 amino acids: CASSEGRDRVFIEQYF. The DNA for the CDR3 is TGTGCCAGCAGTGAAGGGAGGGACAGGGTATTCATCGAGCAGTACTTC.